Listed below are T cell receptor beta chains from one sample, sequenced in a study of shared clonotypes between healthy human individuals. Clones were sequenced by immunoSEQ multiplex PCR, and TCRdb holds only the in-frame ones, with some missing. Here the sample spans around 2,000,000 clones, roughly 95% being singletons. Sequenced sample: naive CD4+ T cells sorted from blood. All receptors come from a man between 18 and 35 years old in good health. CDR3s include the opening cysteine and the closing phenylalanine or tryptophan. The D gene is left open where the match is weak. Clone size is not always given. Where it is, it says once, few, many or a class for expanded clones.

cdr3_nt	cdr3_aa	v_call	d_call	clone_size	j_call
TGTGCCAGCAGAAGACAGGGCGGTTCACCCCTCCACTTT	CASRRQGGSPLHF	TRBV6-5	TRBD1	NA	TRBJ1-6
TGCGCCAGCAGCTCAACAGGGGGAAATTCCTACGAGCAGTACTTC	CASSSTGGNSYEQYF	TRBV5-1	TRBD1	NA	TRBJ2-7
TGTGCCAGCATCCCCCGAACGGGAAACACCATATATTTT	CASIPRTGNTIYF	TRBV6-5	NA	NA	TRBJ1-3
TGCGCCAGCAGTGAACAGGCCCCAGATACGCAGTATTTT	CASSEQAPDTQYF	TRBV10-1	NA	NA	TRBJ2-3
TGCAGCGTTGAACCTCGACTAGCGGGGGGCCCAGATACGCAGTATTTT	CSVEPRLAGGPDTQYF	TRBV29-1	TRBD2	once	TRBJ2-3
TGTGCCAGCAGTTTACGTCGACTAGGGTCCTACAATGAGCAGTTCTTC	CASSLRRLGSYNEQFF	TRBV28	NA	NA	TRBJ2-1
TGTGCCAGCAGCGTAGATGTGGCGAATGAGCAGTTCTTC	CASSVDVANEQFF	TRBV9	NA	NA	TRBJ2-1
TGCGCCAGCAGCTTGGACGGAGTCGGGCAGCCCCAGCATTTT	CASSLDGVGQPQHF	TRBV5-1	NA	NA	TRBJ1-5
TGTGCCAGCAGCTTCGGACTAGCGGGGCGCAATGAGCAGTTCTTC	CASSFGLAGRNEQFF	TRBV7-9	TRBD2	NA	TRBJ2-1
TGTGCCAGCAGAGAACAGGGGTACGAGCAGTACTTC	CASREQGYEQYF	TRBV2	TRBD1	NA	TRBJ2-7
TGCGCCAGCAGCTCCCAGGGGGCAACCACAGATACGCAGTATTTT	CASSSQGATTDTQYF	TRBV5-1	TRBD1	NA	TRBJ2-3